This T cell receptor (beta chain) was recovered during a study of CD8 T cells in ankylosing spondylitis. General study results and limits: In ankylosing spondylitis blood, a motif of fewer than 10 highly homologous TCR beta variants appeared characteristic.

This clonotype was picked up many times. Its antigen is not identified. TCRdb independently ran MiXCR on the 5' RACE reads; one entry per CDR3 protein. The sample includes 240,000 or so distinct CDR3 sequences, roughly 10% of them seen just once. The sequenced sample was blood, either unsorted or a sorted T cell fraction (not recorded which). The TCR was taken from a male donor with ankylosing spondylitis or in good health (not recorded which).

CDR3 in DNA: TGCAGCGTTGGTCCAGATACGCAGTATTTT. It is translated as CSVGPDTQYF. The rearrangement joins TRBV29-1 to TRBJ2-3, with D uncertain. V dropped 4 bases and J dropped 4 bases, with 3 bases sitting between them. This CDR3 spans 10 amino acids. CDR1 and CDR2 (germline): SQVTM, ANQGSEA.